This entry lists 30 T cell receptor beta chains sequenced from one sample in a study of T cell responses to AZD1222 COVID-19 vaccine. The repertoire was sequenced with immunoSEQ multiplex PCR; TCRdb's copy has only in-frame clones and lacks some. The sample includes tens of thousands of clones, about 83% of them seen just once. Sequenced material: peripheral blood, taken on day 0 of AZD1222 vaccination. Receptor source: an adult in good health.

This clone was detected only a few times. The rearrangement joins TRBV7-2 to TRBJ2-5; the D is unclear. Germline V gene data show CDR1 as SGHTA and CDR2 as FQGNSA. Trimming cost V 5 bases and J 2 bases, with 15 bases left between them. The CDR3 has 15 amino acids. The CDR3 loop is CASSLDVRPQETQYF. The DNA for the CDR3 is TGTGCCAGCAGCCTTGATGTGCGGCCTCAAGAGACCCAGTACTTC.

V gene TRBV29-1 combines with J gene TRBJ1-1, with D maybe TRBD1 (5 bases). CDR1 is SQVTM and CDR2 is ANQGSEA in the germline V gene. Trimming pared 4 bases from V and 0 bases from J, leaving 9 bases between. This CDR3 has 13 amino acids. In DNA, the CDR3 is TGCAGCGTTGTTAGACAGATGAACACTGAAGCTTTCTTT. It specifies CSVVRQMNTEAFF.

This clone was found a few times. V usage is TRBV4-1 and J usage is TRBJ1-4; TRBD1 matches at 7 bases. Looked up from germline, CDR1 is MGHRA and CDR2 is YSYEKL. The CDR3 contains 16 residues. Germline trimming cut 0 bases from V and 10 bases from J; bases unmatched to any gene: 11. CDR3 sequence: CASSQDGQASFGKLFF. The CDR3 DNA sequence: TGCGCCAGCAGCCAAGATGGACAGGCCAGCTTTGGAAAACTGTTTTTT.

V is TRBV6-6 and J is TRBJ2-1; TRBD2 agrees at 7 bases. Unmatched junction bases numbered 13, after V lost 7 bases and J lost 4 bases. Germline CDR1 and CDR2: MNHNY and SVGAGI (reference sequence). The CDR3 runs to 16 residues. The CDR3 DNA sequence: TGTGCCAGCACCGCAACCGGGACTACTAATTACAATGAGCAGTTCTTC. Protein product: CASTATGTTNYNEQFF.

The rearrangement joins TRBV30 to TRBJ1-2; D gene unclear. CDR3 length: 11 residues. Germline V lookup: CDR1 GTSNPN, CDR2 SVGIG (reference sequence). V lost 6 bases, J lost 5 bases, and 10 bases lay in between. The CDR3 spells CACSWEYGYTF. CDR3 coding DNA: TGTGCCTGCTCCTGGGAGTATGGCTACACCTTC.

Note on this clone: Relative to the germline gene, one junction end is altered; a read error may explain this. The V gene is TRBV5-6, the J gene TRBJ2-7; 7 bases are shared with TRBD2. CDR1 is SGHDT, CDR2 YYEEEE, per germline. CDR3 size: 14 residues. CDR3 region: CASSLGGDSYEQYF. DNA for the CDR3: TGTGCCAGCAGTTTGGGAGGGGACTCTTACGAGCAGTACTTC.

The J gene is TRBJ2-2, the V gene TRBV7-4; D tentatively reads TRBD1 or TRBD2 (6 bases each). The V and J ends lost 0 bases and 4 bases respectively, with 15 bases between them. The CDR3 loop spans 17 amino acids. CDR1 SGHVT and CDR2 SQSDAQ come from the germline V gene. The CDR3 region is CASSLAEGGGPTGELFF. The CDR3 nucleotides are TGTGCCAGCAGCTTAGCGGAGGGGGGTGGACCCACCGGGGAGCTGTTTTTT.

This clone was observed once. The chain joins TRBV24-1 to TRBJ2-5; D may be TRBD1 (6 bases). Germline V gene data show CDR1 as KGHDR and CDR2 as SFDVKD. Deletions cut 3 bases from V and 1 base from J, with 14 bases between. The CDR3 has 16 residues. DNA for the CDR3: TGTGCCACCAGTGATAAGGCAGGGGACGGCCAAGAGACCCAGTACTTC. Protein: CATSDKAGDGQETQYF.

The J gene is TRBJ2-1, the V gene TRBV29-1; 8 nucleotides align to TRBD1. The germline V gene has CDR1 SQVTM and CDR2 ANQGSEA. The V segment lost 6 bases and the J segment 5 bases; nucleotides outside the gene matches: 15. The CDR3 is 16 residues long. The CDR3 loop reads CSVPSSRTGINNEQFF. For the CDR3, the DNA is TGCAGCGTCCCTTCTTCACGGACAGGGATTAACAATGAGCAGTTCTTC.

This chain connects TRBV11-2 to TRBJ2-7, with TRBD2 matching over 9 bases. Trimming removed 5 bases from V and 4 bases from J; junction bases left unmatched: 6. Germline V gives CDR1 SGHAT, CDR2 FQNNGV. The CDR3 is made up of 14 amino acids. The CDR3 spells CASSGASGVYEQYF. The CDR3 DNA follows: TGTGCCAGCAGCGGGGCTAGCGGGGTTTACGAGCAGTACTTC.

The V gene is TRBV28, the J gene TRBJ2-7; 7 nucleotides align to TRBD1. This CDR3 is built from 12 residues. The ends lost 6 bases at V and 9 bases at J; junction bases unmatched: 8. CDR1 is MDHEN and CDR2 is SYDVKM in the germline V gene. CDR3 in amino acids: CASSSGQAVQYV. Here the CDR3 DNA reads TGTGCCAGCAGCTCCGGACAGGCTGTGCAGTACGTC.

In its sample, this clone was seen a few times. The J gene is TRBJ1-3, the V gene TRBV29-1, with 8 positions matching TRBD1. The ends lost 5 bases at V and 1 base at J; junction bases unmatched: 4. This CDR3 comprises 14 residues. Germline CDR1 is SQVTM and CDR2 is ANQGSEA. The CDR3 loop is CSVLQGASGNTIYF. The CDR3 DNA follows: TGCAGCGTTCTGCAGGGGGCGTCTGGAAACACCATATATTTT.

The chain joins TRBV2 to TRBJ2-5; D remains ambiguous. In germline, CDR1 is SNHLY, CDR2 FYNNEI. With 4 bases removed from V and 1 base from J, the gap between germline ends came to 7 bases. The CDR3 covers 13 residues. DNA of the CDR3: TGTGCCAGCAGTGGTGGGTTCCAAGAGACCCAGTACTTC. This encodes CASSGGFQETQYF.

The chain carries TRBV5-1 and TRBJ1-4; a weak D match, TRBD1 (5 bases). V lost 4 bases and J 5 bases, leaving 12 bases between the germline ends. The CDR3 consists of 14 residues. Germline V lookup: CDR1 SGHRS, CDR2 YFSETQ. This CDR3 reads CASSPAQGNEKLFF. The CDR3 bases are TGCGCCAGCAGCCCGGCGCAGGGAAATGAAAAACTGTTTTTT.

The chain combines TRBV28 with TRBJ1-5; D not certain. The CDR3 consists of 12 residues. Germline-derived CDR1 and CDR2 are MDHEN and SYDVKM. Trimming removed 6 bases from V and 4 bases from J, with 7 bases in between. CDR3 amino acids: CASSSLNQPQHF. In DNA, the CDR3 is TGTGCCAGCAGCTCCCTGAATCAGCCCCAGCATTTT.

V usage is TRBV24-1 and J usage is TRBJ1-2, with TRBD1 identical over 12 bases. The V gene end was trimmed by 4 bases and the J gene end by 8 bases; junction bases not matched to a gene: 7. The length of the CDR3 is 15 residues. The germline V gene has CDR1 KGHDR and CDR2 SFDVKD. Written as DNA, the CDR3 is TGTGCCACCAGTGACTGGGGACAGGGGGCATTCGGCTACACCTTC. Protein product: CATSDWGQGAFGYTF.

This clone was observed a few times. The J gene is TRBJ2-7, the V gene TRBV2; D unclear. Germline-derived CDR1 and CDR2 are SNHLY and FYNNEI. V gave up 6 bases and J gave up 0 bases, with 12 bases separating them. There are 14 residues in the CDR3. The CDR3 loop reads CASSRVISSYEQYF. The CDR3 nucleotides read TGTGCCAGCAGCCGGGTCATCAGCTCCTACGAGCAGTACTTC.

The chain has TRBV5-1 and TRBJ1-4; 8 nucleotides agree with TRBD1. Germline CDR1 and CDR2: SGHRS and YFSETQ. CDR3 length: 16 amino acids. Trimming cost V 1 base and J 5 bases; bases outside gene matches: 7. CDR3 loop: CASSLSPGQVNEKLFF. CDR3 DNA: TGCGCCAGCAGCTTGTCTCCGGGACAGGTGAATGAAAAACTGTTTTTT.

The table lists this clone with a count of one. V gene TRBV15 combines with J gene TRBJ1-1, with TRBD1 as a possible D gene (5 bases). Germline assignment: CDR1 LNHNV and CDR2 YYDKDF (reference sequence). V shed 3 bases and J shed 4 bases, with 15 bases lying between them. CDR3 size: 15 residues. CDR3: CATSSRGARSTEAFF. In nucleotides, the CDR3 is TGTGCCACCAGCAGTCGAGGGGCGCGCTCCACTGAAGCTTTCTTT.

This clone appeared once. The V and J genes are TRBV2 and TRBJ1-4; D is possibly TRBD1 (5 bases). Trimming shortened V by 4 bases and J by 7 bases, and 13 bases separated the two germline ends. CDR1 is SNHLY, CDR2 FYNNEI, per germline. The CDR3 totals 14 residues. This chain's CDR3 is CASSAGRDVEKLFF. In DNA form, the CDR3 reads TGTGCCAGCAGTGCTGGCAGGGACGTTGAAAAACTGTTTTTT.

J is TRBJ2-3 and V is TRBV19, with 10 bases fitting TRBD1. The junction had 8 bases not matched to a gene; V was cut back by 9 bases and J by 2 bases. The CDR3 extends over 15 amino acids. Germline CDR1 LNHDA, CDR2 SQIVND (reference sequence). CDR3 protein: CASTDRGAFTDTQYF. The CDR3 DNA follows: TGTGCCAGCACGGACAGGGGGGCTTTCACAGATACGCAGTATTTT.

This clone was seen once. The chain links TRBV28 to TRBJ1-6, with D hard to call. V was pared by 10 bases and J by 2 bases, with 27 bases between. Germline CDR1 reads MDHEN; CDR2 reads SYDVKM. CDR3 length: 19 amino acids. The CDR3 spells CATNGRKETTGTYNSPLHF. In DNA form, the CDR3 reads TGTGCCACCAACGGAAGAAAAGAGACCACGGGGACCTATAATTCACCCCTCCACTTT.

A remark on this clone: At one of its ends the junction is not consistent with the germline gene, which may arise from a read error. The rearrangement links TRBV7-7 to TRBJ2-2; D is unclear. This CDR3 has 13 residues. Germline V gene data show CDR1 as SSHAT and CDR2 as FNYEAQ (reference sequence). The CDR3 loop is CASSFVNTGELFF. In nucleotides, the CDR3 is TGTGCTAGCAGCTTCGTAAACACCGGGGAGCTGTTTTTT.

The chain combines TRBV6-1 with TRBJ2-7, with a possible D match to TRBD2 (7 bases). The germline CDR1 and CDR2 sequences are MNHNS and SASEGT. The V and J ends lost 0 bases and 4 bases respectively, with 10 bases between them. The CDR3 is 14 amino acids. The chain's CDR3 is CASSEAGGPYEQYV. As DNA, the CDR3 is TGTGCCAGCAGTGAAGCGGGGGGGCCATACGAGCAGTACGTC.

The chain joins TRBV7-2 to TRBJ1-5, with D hard to call. The germline V gene encodes CDR1 SGHTA and CDR2 FQGNSA. The CDR3 extends over 13 amino acids. V was pared by 5 bases and J by 11 bases, with 16 bases between. DNA for the CDR3: TGTGCCAGCAGCCCGATCTCTCGAGGGACCCAGCATTTT. Translated, it gives CASSPISRGTQHF.

This clone was seen more than once but under ten times. This sample includes further DNA sequences coding for the same CDR3. The chain links TRBV5-1 to TRBJ1-1; D gene unclear. The germline V and J ends were trimmed by 3 bases and 1 base, with 10 bases remaining between them. Germline V lookup: CDR1 SGHRS, CDR2 YFSETQ. The CDR3 is made up of 14 amino acids. CDR3 nucleotides: TGCGCCAGCAGCTCGGGTCACCCGAACACTGAAGCTTTCTTT. This codes for CASSSGHPNTEAFF.

This clone was picked up a small number of times. The chain links TRBV6-2 or TRBV6-3 to TRBJ2-3, with D perhaps matching TRBD2 (5 bases). V was cut by 4 bases and J by 0 bases, with 11 bases left in between. The CDR3 length is 15 residues. Germline CDR1 MNHEY, CDR2 SVGEGT. As DNA, the CDR3 is TGTGCCAGCAGTTGGGCGGGTTTAAGCACAGATACGCAGTATTTT. Its protein product is CASSWAGLSTDTQYF.

This clone was counted a few times. V is TRBV5-6 and J is TRBJ2-7; no definite D call. Germline V gene lookup returns CDR1 SGHDT and CDR2 YYEEEE. V was cut by 4 bases and J by 2 bases, with 19 bases left in between. The CDR3 has 16 amino acids. CDR3 residues: CASSPRASTITYEQYV. The CDR3 bases are TGTGCCAGCAGCCCAAGGGCAAGTACGATTACCTACGAGCAGTACGTC.

V usage is TRBV9 and J usage is TRBJ2-4, with TRBD1 identical over 11 bases. Germline CDR1 reads SGDLS; CDR2 reads YYNGEE. Trimming at V came to 4 bases and at J to 5 bases, leaving 14 bases not matched to a gene. This CDR3 has 18 amino acids. CDR3 coding DNA: TGTGCCAGCAGCAAACAACCACCAGGACAGGGGGCCCAAAACATTCAGTACTTC. As protein: CASSKQPPGQGAQNIQYF.

This chain connects TRBV18 to TRBJ2-3; a possible D gene is TRBD1 (5 bases). The CDR3 loop spans 15 amino acids. Germline V lookup: CDR1 KGHSH, CDR2 LQKENI. V was trimmed by 4 bases and J by 4 bases, leaving 15 bases between them. The CDR3 DNA follows: TGTGCCAGCTCACTTCCGACAGATATTCCAGATACGCAGTATTTT. This sequence encodes CASSLPTDIPDTQYF. Using reference TRBV18 and TRBJ2-3 for the parts outside the CDR3, the full variable domain is NAGVMQNPRHLVRRRGQEARLRCSPMKGHSHVYWYRQLPEEGLKFMVYLQKENIIDESGMPKERFSAEFPKEGPSILRIQQVVRGDSAAYFCASSLPTDIPDTQYFGPGTRLTVL.